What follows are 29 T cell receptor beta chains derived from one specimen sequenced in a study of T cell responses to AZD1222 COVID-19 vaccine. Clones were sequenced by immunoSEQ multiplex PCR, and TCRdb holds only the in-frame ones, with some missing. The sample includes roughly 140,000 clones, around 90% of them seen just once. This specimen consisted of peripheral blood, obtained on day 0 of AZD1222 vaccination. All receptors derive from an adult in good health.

CDR3 protein: CASSKGAGRAPDTQYF. The CDR3 DNA is TGTGCCAGTAGTAAGGGGGCTGGGAGGGCCCCAGATACGCAGTATTTT. The chain uses TRBV19 and TRBJ2-3, with D perhaps matching TRBD1 or TRBD2 (7 bases each). V was cut by 4 bases and J by 4 bases, with 18 bases left in between. The germline V gene has CDR1 LNHDA and CDR2 SQIVND (reference sequence). The CDR3 sequence is 16 residues long.

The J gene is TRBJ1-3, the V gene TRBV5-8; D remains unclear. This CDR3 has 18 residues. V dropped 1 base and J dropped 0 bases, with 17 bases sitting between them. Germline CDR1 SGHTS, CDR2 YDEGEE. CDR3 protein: CASSLWGGGSASGNTIYF. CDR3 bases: TGTGCCAGCAGCTTGTGGGGTGGTGGCAGCGCCTCTGGAAACACCATATATTTT. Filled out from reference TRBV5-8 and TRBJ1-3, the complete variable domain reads EAGVTQSPTHLIKTRGQQATLRCSPISGHTSVYWYQQALGLGLQFLLWYDEGEERNRGNFPPRFSGRQFPNYSSELNVNALELEDSALYLCASSLWGGGSASGNTIYFGEGSWLTVV.

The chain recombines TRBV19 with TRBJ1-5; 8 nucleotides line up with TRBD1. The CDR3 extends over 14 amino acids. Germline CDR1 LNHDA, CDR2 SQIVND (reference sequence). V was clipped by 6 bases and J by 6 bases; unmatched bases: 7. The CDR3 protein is CASSPGQGRQPQHF. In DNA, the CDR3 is TGTGCCAGTAGCCCCGGACAGGGCCGTCAGCCCCAGCATTTT.

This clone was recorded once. The CDR3: CASSLNVGQPQHF. In nucleotides, the CDR3 is TGTGCCAGCAGCTTAAACGTGGGTCAGCCCCAGCATTTT. The chain carries TRBV7-3 and TRBJ1-5; no firm D call. The V gene lost 1 base and the J gene lost 6 bases, with 7 bases spanning the gap. Germline lookup yields CDR1 SGHTA and CDR2 FQGTGA. The CDR3 runs to 13 residues. The full variable domain, in which reference TRBV7-3 and TRBJ1-5 provide the parts outside the CDR3, is GAGVSQTPSNKVTEKGKYVELRCDPISGHTALYWYRQSLGQGPEFLIYFQGTGAADDSGLPNDRFFAVRPEGSVSTLKIQRTERGDSAVYLCASSLNVGQPQHFGDGTRLSIL.

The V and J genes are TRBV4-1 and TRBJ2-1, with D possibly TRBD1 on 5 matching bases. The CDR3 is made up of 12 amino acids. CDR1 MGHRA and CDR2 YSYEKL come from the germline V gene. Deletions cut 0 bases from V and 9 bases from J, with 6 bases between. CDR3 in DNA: TGCGCCAGCAGCCAAGACCAGGGTGAGCAGTTCTTC. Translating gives CASSQDQGEQFF.

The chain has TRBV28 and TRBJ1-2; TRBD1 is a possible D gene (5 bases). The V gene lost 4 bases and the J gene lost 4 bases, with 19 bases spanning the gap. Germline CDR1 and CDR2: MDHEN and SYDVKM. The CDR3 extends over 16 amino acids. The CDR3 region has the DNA TGTGCCAGCAGTTCCCAACTGACACTGAGGGGCTATGGCTACACCTTC. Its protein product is CASSSQLTLRGYGYTF.

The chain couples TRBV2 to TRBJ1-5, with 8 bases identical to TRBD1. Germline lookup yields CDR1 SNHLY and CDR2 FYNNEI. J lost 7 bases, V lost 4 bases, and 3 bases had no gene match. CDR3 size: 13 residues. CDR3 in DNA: TGTGCCAGCAGTGGGACAGGGCGCCAGCCCCAGCATTTT. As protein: CASSGTGRQPQHF.

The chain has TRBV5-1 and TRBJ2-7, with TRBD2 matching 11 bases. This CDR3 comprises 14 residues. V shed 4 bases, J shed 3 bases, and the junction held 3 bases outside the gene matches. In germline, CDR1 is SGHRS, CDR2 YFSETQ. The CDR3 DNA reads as TGCGCCAGCAGCGCCGGGACTAGCGGCTACGAGCAGTACTTC. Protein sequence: CASSAGTSGYEQYF.

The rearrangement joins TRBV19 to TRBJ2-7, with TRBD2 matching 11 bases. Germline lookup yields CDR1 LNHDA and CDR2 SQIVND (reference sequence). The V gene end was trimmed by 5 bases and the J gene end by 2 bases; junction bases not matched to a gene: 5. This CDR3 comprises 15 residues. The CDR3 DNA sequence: TGTGCCAGTAGTGTCGGACTAGCGGGCCCCTACGAGCAGTACTTC. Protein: CASSVGLAGPYEQYF.

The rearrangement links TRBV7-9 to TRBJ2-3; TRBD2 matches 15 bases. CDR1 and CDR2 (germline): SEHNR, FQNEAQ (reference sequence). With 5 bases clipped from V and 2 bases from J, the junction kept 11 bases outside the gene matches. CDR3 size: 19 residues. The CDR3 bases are TGTGCCAGCAGCCCAGGGGGGACTAGCGGGAGGTTCGACACAGATACGCAGTATTTT. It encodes CASSPGGTSGRFDTDTQYF.

The CDR3 loop is CASSSEGGGSYNEQFF. In DNA, the CDR3 is TGTGCCAGCAGCTCCGAGGGGGGAGGGTCCTACAATGAGCAGTTCTTC. V usage is TRBV7-3 and J usage is TRBJ2-1; TRBD2 is a possible D gene (7 bases). The germline V and J ends were trimmed by 4 bases and 1 base, with 14 bases remaining between them. Germline CDR1 and CDR2: SGHTA and FQGTGA. The CDR3 covers 16 residues. The full variable domain, its missing parts supplied by reference TRBV7-3 and TRBJ2-1, is GAGVSQTPSNKVTEKGKYVELRCDPISGHTALYWYRQSLGQGPEFLIYFQGTGAADDSGLPNDRFFAVRPEGSVSTLKIQRTERGDSAVYLCASSSEGGGSYNEQFFGPGTRLTVL.

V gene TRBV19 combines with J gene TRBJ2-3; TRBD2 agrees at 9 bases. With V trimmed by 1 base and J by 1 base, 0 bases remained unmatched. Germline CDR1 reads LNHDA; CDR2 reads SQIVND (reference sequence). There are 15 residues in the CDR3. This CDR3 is CASSIGGRGTDTQYF. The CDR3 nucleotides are TGTGCCAGTAGTATAGGCGGGAGGGGCACAGATACGCAGTATTTT.

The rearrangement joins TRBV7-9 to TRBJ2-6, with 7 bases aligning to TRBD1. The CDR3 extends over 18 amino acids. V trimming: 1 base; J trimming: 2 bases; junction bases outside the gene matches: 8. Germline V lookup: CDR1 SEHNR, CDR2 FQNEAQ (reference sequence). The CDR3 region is CASSLVGGGRAGANVLTF. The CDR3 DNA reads TGTGCCAGCAGCTTAGTAGGGGGCGGCAGGGCTGGGGCCAACGTCCTGACTTTC. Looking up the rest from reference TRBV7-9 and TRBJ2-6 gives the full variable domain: DTGVSQNPRHKITKRGQNVTFRCDPISEHNRLYWYRQTLGQGPEFLTYFQNEAQLEKSRLLSDRFSAERPKGSFSTLEIQRTEQGDSAMYLCASSLVGGGRAGANVLTFGAGSRLTVL.

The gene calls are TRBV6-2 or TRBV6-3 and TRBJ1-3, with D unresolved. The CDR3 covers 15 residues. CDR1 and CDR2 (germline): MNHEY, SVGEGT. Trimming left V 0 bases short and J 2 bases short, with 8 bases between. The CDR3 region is CASSYSWGTGNTIYF. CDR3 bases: TGTGCCAGCAGTTACTCGTGGGGAACTGGAAACACCATATATTTT.

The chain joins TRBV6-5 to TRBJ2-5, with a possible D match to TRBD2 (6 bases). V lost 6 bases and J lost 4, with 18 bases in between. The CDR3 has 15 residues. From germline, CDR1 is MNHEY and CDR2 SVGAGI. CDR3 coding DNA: TGTGCCAGCAGCCAATCCGGGGGAAGAGGAGAGACCCAGTACTTC. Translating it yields CASSQSGGRGETQYF.

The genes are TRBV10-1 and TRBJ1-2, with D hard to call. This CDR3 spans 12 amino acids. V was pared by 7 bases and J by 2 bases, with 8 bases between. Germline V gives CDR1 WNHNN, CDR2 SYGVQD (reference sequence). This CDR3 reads CASTAGNYGYTF. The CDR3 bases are TGCGCCAGCACGGCAGGCAACTATGGCTACACCTTC.

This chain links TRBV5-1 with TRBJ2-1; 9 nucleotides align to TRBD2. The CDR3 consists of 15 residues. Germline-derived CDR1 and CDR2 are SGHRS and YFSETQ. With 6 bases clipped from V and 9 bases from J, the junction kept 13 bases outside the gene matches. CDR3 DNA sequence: TGCGCCAGCACGAAAACCGGGACTAGCAGTCTTGAGCAGTTCTTC. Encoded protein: CASTKTGTSSLEQFF.

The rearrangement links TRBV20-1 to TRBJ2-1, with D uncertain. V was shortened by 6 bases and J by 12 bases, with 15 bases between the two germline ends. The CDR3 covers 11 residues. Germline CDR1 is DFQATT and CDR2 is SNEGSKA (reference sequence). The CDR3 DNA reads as TGCAGTGCCCCGGAAAACGTTGGGCAGTTCTTC. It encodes CSAPENVGQFF.

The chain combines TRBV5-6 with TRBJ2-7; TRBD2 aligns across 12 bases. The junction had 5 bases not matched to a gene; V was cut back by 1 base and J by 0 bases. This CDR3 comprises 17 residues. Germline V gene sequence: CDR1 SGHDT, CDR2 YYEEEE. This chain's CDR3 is CASSLRLAGVISYEQYF. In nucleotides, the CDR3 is TGTGCCAGCAGCTTGAGACTAGCGGGAGTGATCTCCTACGAGCAGTACTTC.

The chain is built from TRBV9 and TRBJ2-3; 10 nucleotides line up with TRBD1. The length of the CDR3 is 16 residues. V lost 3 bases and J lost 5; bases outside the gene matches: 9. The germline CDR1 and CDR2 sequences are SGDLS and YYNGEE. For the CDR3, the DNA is TGTGCCAGCAGCGGTAGTCACGGGACAGGGGTAGATACGCAGTATTTT. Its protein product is CASSGSHGTGVDTQYF.

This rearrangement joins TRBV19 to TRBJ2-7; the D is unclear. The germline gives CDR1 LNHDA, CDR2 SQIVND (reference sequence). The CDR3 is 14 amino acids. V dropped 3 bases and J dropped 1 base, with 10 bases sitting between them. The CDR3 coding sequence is TGTGCCAGTAGTATGGCGGAATCTTCCTACGAGCAGTACTTC. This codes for CASSMAESSYEQYF.

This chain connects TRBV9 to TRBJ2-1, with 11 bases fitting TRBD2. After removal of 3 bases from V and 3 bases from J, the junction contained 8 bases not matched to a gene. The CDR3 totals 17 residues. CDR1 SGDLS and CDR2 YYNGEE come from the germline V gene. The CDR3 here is CASSGQLGTSGYNEQFF. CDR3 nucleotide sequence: TGTGCCAGCAGCGGCCAACTAGGGACTAGCGGCTACAATGAGCAGTTCTTC.

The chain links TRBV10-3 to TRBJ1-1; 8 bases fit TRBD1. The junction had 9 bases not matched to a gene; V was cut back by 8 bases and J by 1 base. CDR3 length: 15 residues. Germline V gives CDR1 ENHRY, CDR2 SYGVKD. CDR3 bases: TGTGCCATCTCAGCAGGGGGCAATAGGAACACTGAAGCTTTCTTT. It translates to CAISAGGNRNTEAFF.

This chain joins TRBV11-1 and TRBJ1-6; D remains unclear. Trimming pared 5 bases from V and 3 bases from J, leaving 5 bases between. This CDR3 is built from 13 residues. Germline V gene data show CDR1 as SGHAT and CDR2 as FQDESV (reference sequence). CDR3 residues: CASSAGYNSPLHF. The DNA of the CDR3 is TGTGCCAGCAGCGCGGGCTATAATTCACCCCTCCACTTT.

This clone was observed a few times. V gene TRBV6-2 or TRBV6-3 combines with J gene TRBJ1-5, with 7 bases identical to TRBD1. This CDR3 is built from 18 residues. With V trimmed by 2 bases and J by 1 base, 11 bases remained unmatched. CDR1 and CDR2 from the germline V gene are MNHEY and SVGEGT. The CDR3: CASSYERGRPGSNQPQHF. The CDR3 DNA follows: TGTGCCAGCAGTTACGAAAGGGGGCGCCCGGGAAGCAATCAGCCCCAGCATTTT.

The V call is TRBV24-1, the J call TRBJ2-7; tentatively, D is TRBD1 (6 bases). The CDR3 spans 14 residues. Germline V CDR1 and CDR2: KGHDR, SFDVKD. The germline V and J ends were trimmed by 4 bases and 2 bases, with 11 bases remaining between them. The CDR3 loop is CATSERTEPYEQYF. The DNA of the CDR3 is TGTGCCACCAGTGAGAGGACAGAACCCTACGAGCAGTACTTC.

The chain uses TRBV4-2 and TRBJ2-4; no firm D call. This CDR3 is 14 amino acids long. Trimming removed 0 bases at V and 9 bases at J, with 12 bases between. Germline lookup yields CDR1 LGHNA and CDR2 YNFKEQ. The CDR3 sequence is CASSQDLLISIQYF. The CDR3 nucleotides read TGTGCCAGCAGCCAAGATTTACTCATTAGCATTCAGTACTTC.

Written as DNA, the CDR3 is TGTGCCACCAGTGATGGGACAGGGGGTAATTTCGGTGAGCAGTTCTTC. Translating it yields CATSDGTGGNFGEQFF. V usage is TRBV24-1 and J usage is TRBJ2-1; 11 positions match TRBD1. The CDR3 sequence is 16 residues long. V was clipped by 3 bases and J by 9 bases; unmatched bases: 9. CDR1 is KGHDR and CDR2 is SFDVKD in the germline V gene.

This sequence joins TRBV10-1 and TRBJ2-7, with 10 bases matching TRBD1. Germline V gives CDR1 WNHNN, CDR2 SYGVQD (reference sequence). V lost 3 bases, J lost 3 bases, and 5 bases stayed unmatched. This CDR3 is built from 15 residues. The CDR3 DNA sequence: TGCGCCAGCAGTGATAGTGACAGGGGGCTCTACGAGCAGTACTTC. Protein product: CASSDSDRGLYEQYF.